These T cell receptor beta chains were read from a single sample in a study of blood T cells in healthy people across ages. MiXCR was run by TCRdb on the 5' RACE reads, yielding one entry per CDR3 protein. The sample lists about 720,000 distinct CDR3 sequences, more than 20% occurring once. Another study also made use of these data, one on T cells of mothers and their children.

Sequencing input: blood. The source is a boy younger than 18 in good health. Both conserved end residues are part of each CDR3. A D gene is named only where the DNA matches it firmly. Where a row states a size, it is once, few, many or the class of an expanded clone; other rows omit it.

size: many; D: -; length: 14; V: TRBV28; J: TRBJ1-3; CDR3: CASSVSVAGNTIYF; DNA: TGTGCCAGCAGTGTGTCAGTGGCGGGAAACACCATATATTTT
size: many; D: TRBD2; length: 14; V: TRBV7-9; J: TRBJ2-1; CDR3: CASSLIAAGEEQFF; DNA: TGTGCCAGCAGCTTAATTGCGGCGGGAGAAGAGCAGTTCTTC
size: many; D: -; length: 15; V: TRBV14; J: TRBJ2-5; CDR3: CASSQHRRNQETQYF; DNA: TGTGCCAGCAGCCAACACCGACGGAACCAAGAGACCCAGTACTTC
size: few; D: -; length: 17; V: TRBV28; J: TRBJ1-5; CDR3: CASRLAAEAYSNQPQHF; DNA: TGTGCCAGCAGGTTGGCAGCTGAGGCGTATAGCAATCAGCCCCAGCATTTT
size: few; D: TRBD1; length: 13; V: TRBV20-1; J: TRBJ2-7; CDR3: CSARVWTGYEQYF; DNA: TGCAGTGCTAGGGTATGGACAGGGTACGAGCAGTACTTC
size: few; D: -; length: 15; V: TRBV21-1; J: TRBJ2-3; CDR3: CACHEWGCYTDTQYF; DNA: TGTGCCTGCCATGAGTGGGGGTGCTACACAGATACGCAGTATTTT
size: -; D: TRBD1; length: 15; V: TRBV27; J: TRBJ1-1; CDR3: CASSTGQVGFTEAFF; DNA: TGTGCCAGCAGTACTGGACAGGTGGGGTTCACTGAAGCTTTCTTT
size: few; D: TRBD1; length: 15; V: TRBV5-1; J: TRBJ1-4; CDR3: CASSARQGYNEKLFF; DNA: TGCGCCAGCAGCGCGCGACAGGGTTATAATGAAAAACTGTTTTTT
size: few; D: TRBD2; length: 11; V: TRBV12-3/TRBV12-4; J: TRBJ2-1; CDR3: CASSQREAPFF; DNA: TGTGCCAGCAGTCAGCGGGAGGCCCCGTTCTTC
size: few; D: TRBD1; length: 17; V: TRBV20-1; J: TRBJ2-7; CDR3: CSARDVGPGQGGYEQYF; DNA: TGCAGTGCTAGAGATGTGGGGCCGGGACAGGGAGGTTACGAGCAGTACTTC
size: few; D: -; length: 14; V: TRBV28; J: TRBJ2-7; CDR3: CASSLDGQGAEQYF; DNA: TGTGCCAGCAGTCTAGACGGACAAGGAGCGGAGCAGTACTTC
size: -; D: TRBD2; length: 15; V: TRBV24-1; J: TRBJ2-1; CDR3: CATSDPGLAIDEQFF; DNA: TGTGCCACCAGTGATCCGGGACTAGCGATCGATGAGCAGTTCTTC
size: -; D: -; length: 18; V: TRBV6-2/TRBV6-3; J: TRBJ2-4; CDR3: CASSYSMAGGPSKNIQYF; DNA: TGTGCCAGCAGTTACTCGATGGCCGGAGGCCCCTCCAAAAACATTCAGTACTTC
size: -; D: -; length: 13; V: TRBV12-3/TRBV12-4; J: TRBJ2-1; CDR3: CASSLAPFNEQFF; DNA: TGTGCCAGCAGTTTAGCCCCCTTCAATGAGCAGTTCTTC
size: few; D: -; length: 19; V: TRBV14; J: TRBJ2-7; CDR3: CASSQYATGPRTERYEQYF; DNA: TGTGCCAGCAGCCAGTACGCGACCGGGCCCAGGACAGAGAGGTACGAGCAGTACTTC
size: few; D: -; length: 14; V: TRBV20-1; J: TRBJ2-3; CDR3: CSARGGSRTDTQYF; DNA: TGCAGTGCTAGGGGGGGCAGCCGCACAGATACGCAGTATTTT
size: -; D: -; length: 16; V: TRBV4-3; J: TRBJ1-4; CDR3: CASSQDDLRTNEKLFF; DNA: TGCGCCAGCAGCCAGGACGACCTGAGGACTAATGAAAAACTGTTTTTT
size: -; D: TRBD1; length: 15; V: TRBV6-5; J: TRBJ1-6; CDR3: CASSYSRQGFSPLHF; DNA: TGTGCCAGCAGTTACTCCCGACAGGGGTTTTCACCCCTCCACTTT
size: few; D: -; length: 13; V: TRBV7-3; J: TRBJ1-6; CDR3: CASSLNHNSPLHF; DNA: TGTGCCAGCAGCTTAAATCATAATTCACCCCTCCACTTT
size: few; D: -; length: 16; V: TRBV7-3; J: TRBJ2-3; CDR3: CASSLGHRTSTDTQYF; DNA: TGTGCCAGCAGCTTGGGACACCGGACTAGCACAGATACGCAGTATTTT
size: few; D: TRBD1; length: 17; V: TRBV3-1; J: TRBJ2-3; CDR3: CASSLLTGALITDTQYF; DNA: TGTGCCAGCAGCCTCTTGACAGGGGCACTTATCACAGATACGCAGTATTTT
size: -; D: TRBD1; length: 16; V: TRBV12-3/TRBV12-4; J: TRBJ1-3; CDR3: CASSIYGTASGNTIYF; DNA: TGTGCCAGCAGTATATATGGGACAGCCTCTGGAAACACCATATATTTT
size: -; D: TRBD1; length: 15; V: TRBV7-9; J: TRBJ2-7; CDR3: CASSSLKGAYYEQYF; DNA: TGTGCCAGCAGCTCCCTGAAGGGGGCCTACTACGAGCAGTACTTC
size: -; D: TRBD1; length: 16; V: TRBV12-3/TRBV12-4; J: TRBJ2-2; CDR3: CASSFWTGGDTGELFF; DNA: TGTGCCAGCAGTTTTTGGACAGGGGGAGACACCGGGGAGCTGTTTTTT
size: many; D: -; length: 13; V: TRBV28; J: TRBJ1-1; CDR3: CASSNARGHFGFF; DNA: TGTGCCAGCAGCAACGCCCGGGGGCATTTCGGTTTCTTT
size: -; D: -; length: 13; V: TRBV2; J: TRBJ2-7; CDR3: CASSDGEAYEQYF; DNA: TGTGCCAGCAGTGACGGGGAGGCCTACGAGCAGTACTTC
size: -; D: TRBD2; length: 20; V: TRBV20-1; J: TRBJ2-3; CDR3: CSARDQPASGRAILADTQYF; DNA: TGCAGTGCTAGAGACCAACCGGCTAGCGGGAGGGCCATTTTGGCAGATACGCAGTATTTT
size: -; D: -; length: 16; V: TRBV29-1; J: TRBJ2-1; CDR3: CSVELVGQGYANKQFF; DNA: TGCAGCGTTGAATTGGTTGGGCAGGGTTATGCGAATAAGCAGTTCTTC
size: many; D: TRBD1; length: 15; V: TRBV7-2; J: TRBJ1-5; CDR3: CASSFITGGGQPQHF; DNA: TGTGCCAGCAGCTTTATTACAGGGGGTGGTCAGCCCCAGCATTTT
size: -; D: TRBD2; length: 15; V: TRBV12-3/TRBV12-4; J: TRBJ2-7; CDR3: CASSPAGREDYEQYF; DNA: TGTGCCAGCAGTCCAGCGGGGCGGGAGGACTACGAGCAGTACTTC
size: -; D: -; length: 14; V: TRBV29-1; J: TRBJ2-1; CDR3: CSVVLTGAHNEQFF; DNA: TGCAGCGTTGTTCTAACGGGAGCCCACAATGAGCAGTTCTTC
size: -; D: TRBD1; length: 14; V: TRBV5-1; J: TRBJ2-7; CDR3: CASSVRDRLYEQYF; DNA: TGCGCCAGCAGCGTCCGGGACAGGCTCTACGAGCAGTACTTC
size: once; D: -; length: 15; V: TRBV29-1; J: TRBJ2-3; CDR3: CSVEGTSWITDTQYF; DNA: TGCAGCGTTGAAGGAACTTCCTGGATCACAGATACGCAGTATTTT
size: -; D: TRBD1; length: 14; V: TRBV29-1; J: TRBJ2-3; CDR3: CSVEQGVGTDTQYF; DNA: TGCAGCGTTGAACAGGGGGTCGGCACAGATACGCAGTATTTT
size: -; D: -; length: 12; V: TRBV29-1; J: TRBJ2-7; CDR3: CSAGDFSYEQYF; DNA: TGCAGCGCCGGGGACTTCTCCTACGAGCAGTACTTC
size: -; D: -; length: 15; V: TRBV5-6; J: TRBJ1-2; CDR3: CASSLSESPSYGYTF; DNA: TGTGCCAGCAGCTTGTCGGAATCGCCGAGTTATGGCTACACCTTC
size: few; D: TRBD2; length: 17; V: TRBV19; J: TRBJ2-3; CDR3: CASSLTGTSVYTDTQYF; DNA: TGTGCCAGTAGTTTGACCGGGACTAGCGTTTACACAGATACGCAGTATTTT
size: few; D: -; length: 17; V: TRBV6-5; J: TRBJ1-5; CDR3: CASSYRPRVEGNQPQHF; DNA: TGTGCCAGCAGTTACCGCCCCAGGGTGGAGGGCAATCAGCCCCAGCATTTT
size: -; D: -; length: 11; V: TRBV6-2/TRBV6-3; J: TRBJ2-1; CDR3: CASSSGTGQFF; DNA: TGTGCCAGCAGCTCCGGGACGGGGCAGTTCTTC
size: -; D: TRBD2; length: 15; V: TRBV28; J: TRBJ2-4; CDR3: CASSAGLAGGNIQYF; DNA: TGTGCCAGCAGTGCCGGACTAGCGGGGGGGAACATTCAGTACTTC
size: many; D: -; length: 12; V: TRBV7-2; J: TRBJ2-5; CDR3: CASSLGRETQYF; DNA: TGTGCCAGCAGCTTGGGGCGGGAGACCCAGTACTTC